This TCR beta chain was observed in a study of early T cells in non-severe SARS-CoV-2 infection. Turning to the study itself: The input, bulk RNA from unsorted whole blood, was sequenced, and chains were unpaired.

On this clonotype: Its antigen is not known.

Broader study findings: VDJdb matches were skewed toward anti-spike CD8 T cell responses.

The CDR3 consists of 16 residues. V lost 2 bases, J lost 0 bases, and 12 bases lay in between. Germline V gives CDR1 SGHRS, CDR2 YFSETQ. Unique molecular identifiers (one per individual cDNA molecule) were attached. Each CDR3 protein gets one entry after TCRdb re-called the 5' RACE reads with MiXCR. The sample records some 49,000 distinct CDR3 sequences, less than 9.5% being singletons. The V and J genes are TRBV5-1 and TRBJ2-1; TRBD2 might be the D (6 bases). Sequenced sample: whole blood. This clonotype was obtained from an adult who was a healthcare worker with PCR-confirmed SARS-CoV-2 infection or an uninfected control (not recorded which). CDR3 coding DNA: TGCGCCAGCAGCTTTACCGGACTAAACTCCTACAATGAGCAGTTCTTC. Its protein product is CASSFTGLNSYNEQFF.